This TCR beta chain was profiled in a study of blood T cell repertoires in COVID-19. The CDR3 runs to 15 residues. The germline CDR1 and CDR2 sequences are SGHTA and FQGNSA. The junction had 6 bases not matched to a gene; V was cut back by 5 bases and J by 5 bases. The data were produced by immunoSEQ multiplex PCR, yet TCRdb's version contains in-frame clones alone and is incomplete. The table includes about 150,000 clones, 83% detected once. Sequenced material: peripheral blood. The sequence came from a woman aged 55-69 years with COVID-19, enrolled during active disease. The chain has TRBV7-2 and TRBJ1-6; 7 bases fit TRBD1. CDR3 amino acids: CASSPRGQDNSPLHF. The CDR3, as DNA: TGTGCCAGCAGCCCCAGAGGACAGGATAATTCACCCCTCCACTTT.